These 10 T cell receptor beta chains were sequenced from one sample in a study of CD8+CD57+ T cells in acquired aplastic anemia. TCR beta VDJ and CDR3 profiles were obtained from a genomic DNA template. TCRdb itself ran the reads through MiXCR, one entry per CDR3 protein. The data show 200,000 to 250,000 distinct CDR3 sequences, 61% seen once. The sample consisted of sorted CD4+, CD8+, or CD8+CD57+ T cells (not recorded which) from PBMCs. The receptor source for this set is a human donor in good health.

The J gene is TRBJ2-7, the V gene TRBV15; 9 bases align to TRBD1. V lost 2 bases to trimming and J lost 6 bases; unmatched junction nucleotides: 8. This CDR3 contains 15 residues. CDR1 and CDR2 from the germline V gene are LNHNV and YYDKDF (reference sequence). CDR3 loop: CATSRPGQGNPEQYF. The CDR3 DNA reads TGTGCCACCAGCAGACCGGGACAGGGTAATCCCGAGCAGTACTTC.

The chain employs TRBV28 and TRBJ2-3, with D possibly matching TRBD1 (5 bases). The ends were cut back, 6 bases at V and 5 bases at J, with 18 bases in the middle. CDR3 length: 15 residues. The germline CDR1 and CDR2 sequences are MDHEN and SYDVKM. CDR3 amino acids: CASRPAGLHVDTQYF. CDR3 coding DNA: TGTGCCAGCAGGCCCGCAGGGTTGCATGTAGATACGCAGTATTTT.

The J gene is TRBJ2-7, the V gene TRBV9; 8 bases line up with TRBD2. V was pared by 4 bases and J by 5 bases, with 11 bases of the junction left unmatched. The CDR3 has 15 amino acids. Germline CDR1 is SGDLS and CDR2 is YYNGEE. CDR3 sequence reads: CASSPLSGGFNEQYF. The CDR3 DNA sequence: TGTGCCAGCAGCCCCTTAAGCGGGGGCTTTAACGAGCAGTACTTC.

The chain is built from TRBV20-1 and TRBJ1-6, with D perhaps TRBD1 (6 bases). V lost 8 bases to trimming and J lost 5 bases, with 25 bases between them. CDR3 length: 17 amino acids. Germline loops: CDR1 DFQATT, CDR2 SNEGSKA (reference sequence). The CDR3 region is CSPKRGDITRNNSPLHF. In DNA, the CDR3 is TGCAGTCCAAAGCGCGGGGACATCACCCGGAATAATTCACCCCTCCACTTT.

Ten or more counts support this clonotype. The rearrangement links TRBV7-9 to TRBJ1-1; D call uncertain. Germline CDR1 and CDR2: SEHNR and FQNEAQ (reference sequence). The CDR3 has 13 amino acids. V was trimmed by 1 base and J by 5 bases, leaving 8 bases between them. The CDR3 spells CASSLDLGTEAFF. CDR3 DNA sequence: TGTGCCAGCAGCTTAGATTTGGGTACTGAAGCTTTCTTT.

This clonotype was seen at least ten times. The chain is built from TRBV9 and TRBJ2-5; 13 nucleotides align to TRBD2. CDR1 SGDLS and CDR2 YYNGEE come from the germline V gene. J gave up 5 bases and V 2 bases, and 9 bases lay outside the gene matches. This CDR3 comprises 17 residues. The CDR3 DNA sequence: TGTGCCAGCAGCGTCGGACTAGCGGGAGTTGTGTTGGAGACCCAGTACTTC. It encodes CASSVGLAGVVLETQYF.

The gene calls are TRBV7-2 and TRBJ1-6, with 9 bases fitting TRBD1. The V gene's germline CDR1 is SGHTA and CDR2 FQGNSA. This CDR3 region has 15 residues. Trimming at V came to 5 bases and at J to 8 bases, leaving 7 bases not matched to a gene. The CDR3 loop is CASSLQQGADSPLHF. In DNA form, the CDR3 reads TGTGCCAGCAGCCTACAACAGGGGGCCGATTCACCCCTCCACTTT.

The chain uses TRBV10-2 and TRBJ1-6, with 11 bases fitting TRBD1. The J segment lost 7 bases and the V segment lost 8 bases, leaving 7 bases of the junction unmatched. There are 15 residues in the CDR3. The V gene's germline CDR1 is WSHSY and CDR2 SAAADI. The CDR3 protein is CASQAGTGGNSPLHF. In DNA, the CDR3 is TGCGCCAGCCAGGCCGGGACAGGGGGGAATTCACCCCTCCACTTT.

This clonotype was detected a few times. Written as DNA, the CDR3 is TGTGCCACCAGTGACCCTCAGGGGTTAGGCACAGATACGCAGTATTTT. This sequence encodes CATSDPQGLGTDTQYF. The V and J genes are TRBV24-1 and TRBJ2-3; D is perhaps TRBD1 (6 bases). Trimming shortened V by 4 bases and J by 1 base, and 14 bases separated the two germline ends. The CDR3 is made up of 16 amino acids. Germline values: CDR1 KGHDR, CDR2 SFDVKD.

This clonotype was recorded at least ten times. V usage is TRBV9 and J usage is TRBJ2-2; D unclear. From germline, CDR1 is SGDLS and CDR2 YYNGEE. Between the trimmed V and J ends, which lost 0 bases and 10 bases, there was a span of 10 bases. The CDR3 loop spans 13 amino acids. CDR3 region: CASSVDWSQELFF. CDR3 nucleotides: TGTGCCAGCAGCGTAGATTGGTCACAGGAGCTGTTTTTT.